This T cell receptor (beta chain) is drawn from a study of T-cell reconstitution after alpha-beta-depleted transplantation in children (dated by TCRdb to 2016 to 2017). Study-level background: Using TCR repertoire profiling, the study quantitatively followed how T-cell immune reconstitution unfolded in children after TCRalphabeta/CD19-depleted allogeneic hematopoietic cell transplantation.

Libraries came from PCR. TCRdb records Illumina HiSeq 2500 as the sequencer. TCR libraries were prepared with molecular barcoding, using unique molecular identifiers to normalize TCRbeta repertoire quantification. TCRdb reprocessing: public reads trimmed at Q25 with fastp, clones called with MiXCR, in-frame beta chains kept. Entries that share a CDR3 protein sequence are merged under the most common genes and DNA. This sample comprises some 500,000 distinct CDR3 sequences, less than 35% of them detected only once. Clones ranked in the top ten supply approximately 2.3% of the sample. In the case of this clonotype: This clone's antigen is unknown. Base qualities are not provided; no much larger clone lies one nucleotide away.

Looking up the germline V gene yields CDR1 SQVTM and CDR2 ANQGSEA. Here V drops 4 bases and J drops 6 bases, and the junction holds 10 bases not matched to any gene. The CDR3 contains 15 residues, cysteine and phenylalanine counted. CDR3 DNA is the only sequence kept; it has 45 bases, read in frame from the first base. Recombination linked TRBV29-1 to TRBJ2-3; TRBD2 aligns with 10 central bases. Sample: PBMCs from the stem cell graft donor, taken from the stem cell graft. This TCR derives from a human donor who donated a stem cell graft to a child with aplastic anemia. The DNA sequence follows: TGCAGCGTTGCGAGGAGGCTAGCGGGAGTGGATACGCAGTATTTT. Its protein product is CSVARRLAGVDTQYF.